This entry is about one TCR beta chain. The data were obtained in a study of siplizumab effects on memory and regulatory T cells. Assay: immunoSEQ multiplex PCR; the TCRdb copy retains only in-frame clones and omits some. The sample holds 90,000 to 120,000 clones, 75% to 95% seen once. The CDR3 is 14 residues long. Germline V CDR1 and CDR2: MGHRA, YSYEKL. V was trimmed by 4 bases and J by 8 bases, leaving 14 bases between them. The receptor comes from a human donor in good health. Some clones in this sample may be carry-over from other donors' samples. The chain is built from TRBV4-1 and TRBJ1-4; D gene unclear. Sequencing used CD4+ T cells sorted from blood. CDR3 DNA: TGCGCCAGCAGCCGCCAAATGGGTGGAGAAAAACTGTTTTTT. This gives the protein CASSRQMGGEKLFF.